This note documents a single TCR beta chain sequence. This entry is derived from a study of shared T cell receptors in the human thymus. Assay used: immunoSEQ multiplex PCR; TCRdb lists only in-frame clones, some missing. This sample carries approximately 660,000 clones, 85% to 90% of them seen once, and the ten largest clones take approximately 0.01%. Per germline, CDR1 LGHNA and CDR2 YNFKEQ. The CDR3 is 15 amino acids. With 2 bases removed from V and 2 bases from J, the gap between germline ends came to 9 bases. The same sample was also used in a study of human thymus T cells. From that report: The thymus was resected at corrective cardiac surgery. Related research examined unrelated individuals and reported that their thymic repertoires overlapped highly.

This chain connects TRBV4-2 to TRBJ2-2; D is perhaps TRBD2 (6 bases). Source material: thymocytes. This sequence was found in a boy less than two years old with a congenital heart defect. The CDR3 sequence is CASSQRTNNTGELFF. In DNA form, the CDR3 reads TGTGCCAGCAGCCAAAGGACTAATAACACCGGGGAGCTGTTTTTT.